These T cell receptor beta chains were read from a single sample in a study of blood T cell repertoires in COVID-19. Produced via immunoSEQ multiplex PCR; TCRdb's table is partial and in-frame only. The table lists approximately 300,000 clones, more than 80% of them singletons. Sequences were obtained from peripheral blood. These receptors were obtained from a woman in her twenties or thirties with COVID-19, enrolled during active disease. The CDR3 runs from the conserved cysteine through the conserved F or W. The D gene is left open where the match is weak. Part of the rows lack a size; the others show once, few, many or a class for expanded clones.

J,V,length,size,D,CDR3,DNA
TRBJ1-5,TRBV28,14,.,.,CASKEGTFNQPQHF,TGTGCCAGCAAGGAGGGAACCTTCAATCAGCCCCAGCATTTT
TRBJ2-7,TRBV28,16,few,TRBD1,CASSSVPWDSSYEQYF,TGTGCCAGCAGTTCGGTACCTTGGGACAGCTCCTACGAGCAGTACTTC
TRBJ2-1,TRBV7-9,17,.,.,CASGDRAVAGGPHEQFF,TGTGCCAGCGGAGACAGGGCGGTGGCGGGAGGTCCCCATGAGCAGTTCTTC
TRBJ2-1,TRBV7-3,13,.,.,CASSLSGQNEQFF,TGTGCCAGCAGCTTAAGTGGACAGAATGAGCAGTTCTTC
TRBJ1-1,TRBV28,16,.,TRBD1,CASRSTGIIMNTEAFF,TGTGCCAGCAGGTCGACAGGGATCATCATGAACACTGAAGCTTTCTTT
TRBJ2-7,TRBV2,19,once,TRBD1,CASSSPGTVAKRRSYEQYF,TGTGCCAGCAGTTCTCCTGGGACAGTGGCGAAGCGGAGATCCTACGAGCAGTACTTC
TRBJ2-7,TRBV27,14,.,.,CASSLSRGVGEQYF,TGTGCCAGCAGTTTATCGCGGGGTGTGGGCGAGCAGTACTTC
TRBJ2-7,TRBV2,14,few,TRBD1,CASSRTGSSYEQYF,TGTGCCAGCAGCCGGACAGGCAGCTCCTACGAGCAGTACTTC
TRBJ2-1,TRBV10-1,14,once,TRBD2,CASSDSGRYNEQFF,TGCGCCAGCAGTGACAGCGGGAGGTACAATGAGCAGTTCTTC
TRBJ2-1,TRBV7-2,16,.,TRBD2,CASSSAGTSSYNEQFF,TGTGCCAGCAGCTCGGCCGGGACTAGCTCCTACAATGAGCAGTTCTTC
TRBJ2-3,TRBV7-2,18,.,TRBD2,CASSLGTSGRALADTQYF,TGTGCCAGCAGCTTGGGGACTAGCGGGAGGGCCCTCGCAGATACGCAGTATTTT
TRBJ2-7,TRBV27,13,.,.,CASSLSGGREQYF,TGTGCCAGCAGTTTATCGGGGGGTCGCGAGCAGTACTTC
TRBJ2-1,TRBV6-2/TRBV6-3,11,.,.,CASSSRAEQFF,TGTGCCAGCAGTTCGAGGGCTGAGCAGTTCTTC
TRBJ1-3,TRBV9,14,.,.,CASSVQGSGNTIYF,TGTGCCAGCAGCGTACAGGGCTCTGGAAACACCATATATTTT
TRBJ2-7,TRBV28,14,.,.,CASSSDSPLDEQYF,TGTGCCAGCAGCTCTGACAGCCCCCTGGACGAGCAGTACTTC
TRBJ1-5,TRBV4-3,15,.,.,CASSLSRQANQPQHF,TGCGCCAGCAGCCTCTCGAGACAGGCCAATCAGCCCCAGCATTTT
TRBJ2-2,TRBV2,18,.,TRBD1,CASSNEGGYRGITGELFF,TGTGCCAGCAGTAACGAAGGGGGCTACAGAGGAATCACCGGGGAGCTGTTTTTT
TRBJ1-1,TRBV15,15,.,.,CATSRDRGGNTEAFF,TGTGCCACCAGCAGAGATCGAGGGGGGAACACTGAAGCTTTCTTT
TRBJ2-1,TRBV7-3,15,few,.,CASSFRGGGYNEQFF,TGTGCCAGCAGCTTTAGAGGGGGAGGGTATAATGAGCAGTTCTTC
TRBJ1-5,TRBV6-5,15,.,.,CASSSGTDLNQPQHF,TGTGCCAGCAGTTCTGGAACAGACCTCAATCAGCCCCAGCATTTT
TRBJ2-7,TRBV5-6,16,.,TRBD2,CASSSSGSPPSGEQYF,TGTGCCAGCAGCTCTAGCGGGAGTCCTCCCTCGGGTGAGCAGTACTTC
TRBJ1-2,TRBV2,13,.,.,CASSETGNYGYTF,TGTGCCAGCAGTGAAACTGGTAACTATGGCTACACCTTC
TRBJ2-7,TRBV2,15,.,TRBD2,CASRRLAGGFHEQYF,TGTGCCAGCAGGAGGCTAGCGGGAGGGTTCCACGAGCAGTACTTC
TRBJ2-7,TRBV7-2,15,.,TRBD2,CASSQGTSGPREQYF,TGTGCCAGCAGCCAGGGGACTAGCGGCCCGCGGGAGCAGTACTTC
TRBJ2-3,TRBV30,12,.,.,CAWSPGLKAQYF,TGTGCCTGGAGTCCGGGGTTGAAGGCGCAGTATTTT
TRBJ2-6,TRBV19,17,.,TRBD1,CASNQGQGDGGANVLTF,TGTGCCAGTAACCAAGGACAGGGCGATGGGGGGGCCAACGTCCTGACTTTC
TRBJ2-5,TRBV28,16,.,TRBD2,CASSPYRGEIQETQYF,TGTGCCAGCAGCCCATACCGGGGGGAGATACAAGAGACCCAGTACTTC
TRBJ1-5,TRBV5-1,18,.,TRBD1,CASSPGTGHQNSNQPQHF,TGCGCCAGCAGCCCCGGGACAGGGCATCAGAATAGCAATCAGCCCCAGCATTTT